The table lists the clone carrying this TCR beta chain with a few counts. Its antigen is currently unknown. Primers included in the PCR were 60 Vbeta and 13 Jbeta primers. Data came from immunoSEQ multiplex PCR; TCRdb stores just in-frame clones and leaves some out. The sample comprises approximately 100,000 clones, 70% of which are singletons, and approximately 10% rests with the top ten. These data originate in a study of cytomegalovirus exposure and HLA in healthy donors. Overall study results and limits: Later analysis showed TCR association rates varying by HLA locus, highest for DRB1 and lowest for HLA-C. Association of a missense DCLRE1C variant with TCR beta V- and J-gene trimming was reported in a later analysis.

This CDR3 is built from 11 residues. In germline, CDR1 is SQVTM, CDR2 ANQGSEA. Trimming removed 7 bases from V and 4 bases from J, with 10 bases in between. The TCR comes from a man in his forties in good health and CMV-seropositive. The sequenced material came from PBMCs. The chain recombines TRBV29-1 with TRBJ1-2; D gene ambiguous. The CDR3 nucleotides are TGCAGCGCTCTACTCATCTATGGCTACACCTTC. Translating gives CSALLIYGYTF.